Below are 31 T cell receptor beta chains sequenced from a single sample in a study of control samples from healthy donors and cancer patients. TCRdb keeps only in-frame clones here, not all; method: immunoSEQ multiplex PCR. The sample has 35,000 to 55,000 clones; around 90% are singletons. The sequencing sample was made of PBMCs. These receptor sequences come from a woman aged 40 to 50 with head and neck cancer.

The V call is TRBV7-8, the J call TRBJ2-1; 10 nucleotides line up with TRBD2. Germline V gives CDR1 SGHVS, CDR2 FQNEAQ. This CDR3 is 17 amino acids long. V lost 1 base to trimming and J lost 2 bases; unmatched junction nucleotides: 5. In nucleotides, the CDR3 is TGTGCCAGCAGCTTAGGCCTAGCGGGAGTAGCCTACAATGAGCAGTTCTTC. The encoded protein is CASSLGLAGVAYNEQFF.

The V and J genes are TRBV13 and TRBJ2-1; TRBD2 aligns across 12 bases. The CDR3 extends over 16 amino acids. J was trimmed by 0 bases and V by 5 bases; bases with no gene match: 2. CDR1 PRHDT and CDR2 FYEKMQ come from the germline V gene (reference sequence). This chain's CDR3 is CASSRLAGDSYNEQFF. The CDR3 DNA reads TGTGCCAGCAGCAGACTAGCGGGGGACTCCTACAATGAGCAGTTCTTC.

The chain recombines TRBV18 with TRBJ2-2; 7 bases are shared with TRBD1. CDR3 length: 17 residues. V gave up 2 bases and J gave up 4 bases; unmatched junction bases: 10. The germline gives CDR1 KGHSH, CDR2 LQKENI. The CDR3 loop reads CASSPSRDSSSTGELFF. CDR3 DNA: TGTGCCAGCTCACCAAGTAGGGACAGCTCCTCCACCGGGGAGCTGTTTTTT.

The chain couples TRBV7-9 to TRBJ2-5; D is unresolved. Per germline, CDR1 SEHNR and CDR2 FQNEAQ (reference sequence). This CDR3 spans 15 amino acids. V was clipped by 4 bases and J by 1 base, with 13 bases between them. DNA for the CDR3: TGTGCCAGCAGCTCCAGCAGCGTGGGCCAAGAGACCCAGTACTTC. It specifies CASSSSSVGQETQYF.

The gene calls are TRBV7-9 and TRBJ1-2, with D possibly matching TRBD1 (5 bases). The germline V gene has CDR1 SEHNR and CDR2 FQNEAQ (reference sequence). The germline V and J ends were trimmed by 0 bases and 7 bases, with 9 bases remaining between them. The CDR3 is made up of 13 amino acids. The CDR3 is CASSLAGGFGYTF. CDR3 coding DNA: TGTGCCAGCAGCTTAGCGGGGGGTTTTGGCTACACCTTC.

V is TRBV6-2 or TRBV6-3 and J is TRBJ2-7; 9 nucleotides match TRBD2. The CDR3 consists of 16 residues. The trim removed 0 bases at V and 4 bases at J, leaving 7 bases unmatched. The germline V gene has CDR1 MNHEY and CDR2 SVGEGT. The CDR3 DNA follows: TGTGCCAGCAGTTACTCGACGCGGGGGGGCTCTTACGAGCAGTACTTC. Protein: CASSYSTRGGSYEQYF.

V is TRBV5-1 and J is TRBJ2-5, with 8 positions matching TRBD1. The CDR3 length is 15 residues. Per the germline V gene, CDR1 is SGHRS and CDR2 is YFSETQ. Trimming took 0 bases from V and 5 from J; bases not matched to a gene: 6. CDR3 coding DNA: TGCGCCAGCAGCTTGGGGCAGGGGGCGTCTGAGACCCAGTACTTC. Residues: CASSLGQGASETQYF. The variable domain in full, with the rest retrieved from reference TRBV5-1 and TRBJ2-5, is KAGVTQTPRYLIKTRGQQVTLSCSPISGHRSVSWYQQTPGQGLQFLFEYFSETQRNKGNFPGRFSGRQFSNSRSEMNVSTLELGDSALYLCASSLGQGASETQYFGPGTRLLVL.

The gene calls are TRBV11-2 and TRBJ1-2; TRBD1 is a possible D gene (6 bases). Deletions cut 5 bases from V and 0 bases from J, with 13 bases between. The V gene's germline CDR1 is SGHAT and CDR2 FQNNGV. CDR3 length: 15 amino acids. The CDR3 region has the DNA TGTGCCAGCAGCCCCGGCACAGGGTCTAACTATGGCTACACCTTC. It encodes CASSPGTGSNYGYTF.

The gene calls are TRBV6-5 and TRBJ1-2; 9 nucleotides agree with TRBD1. Germline values: CDR1 MNHEY, CDR2 SVGAGI. The CDR3 length is 14 residues. J gave up 5 bases and V 2 bases, and 3 bases lay outside the gene matches. CDR3 region: CASSYGTGLYGYTF. The CDR3 DNA follows: TGTGCCAGCAGTTACGGGACAGGGTTATATGGCTACACCTTC.

This clone appeared once. The chain uses TRBV27 and TRBJ2-1; 10 bases align to TRBD2. Germline V gene lookup returns CDR1 MNHEY and CDR2 SMNVEV (reference sequence). Trimming removed 3 bases from V and 9 bases from J; junction bases left unmatched: 8. The CDR3 is 15 amino acids. CDR3 sequence: CASSLRLAGVGEQFF. CDR3 bases: TGTGCCAGCAGTTTGCGGCTAGCGGGAGTCGGTGAGCAGTTCTTC.

The chain couples TRBV5-4 to TRBJ1-2; D gene uncertain. V shed 0 bases and J shed 5 bases, with 5 bases lying between them. From germline, CDR1 is SGHNT and CDR2 YYREEE (reference sequence). CDR3 length equals 12 residues. CDR3 sequence reads: CASSLDGYGYTF. The CDR3 DNA follows: TGTGCCAGCAGCTTGGATGGATATGGCTACACCTTC.

This chain joins TRBV7-9 and TRBJ1-3; D is ambiguous. The CDR3 sequence is 16 residues long. From germline, CDR1 is SEHNR and CDR2 FQNEAQ (reference sequence). Trimming shortened V by 5 bases and J by 0 bases, and 14 bases separated the two germline ends. The CDR3 loop reads CASSPPGASSGNTIYF. DNA for the CDR3: TGTGCCAGCAGCCCCCCGGGAGCCAGCTCTGGAAACACCATATATTTT. The full variable domain, in which reference TRBV7-9 and TRBJ1-3 provide the parts outside the CDR3, is DTGVSQNPRHKITKRGQNVTFRCDPISEHNRLYWYRQTLGQGPEFLTYFQNEAQLEKSRLLSDRFSAERPKGSFSTLEIQRTEQGDSAMYLCASSPPGASSGNTIYFGEGSWLTVV.

V and J are TRBV5-8 and TRBJ2-7, with 10 positions matching TRBD2. With V trimmed by 1 base and J by 2 bases, 6 bases remained unmatched. In germline, CDR1 is SGHTS, CDR2 YDEGEE. The CDR3 extends over 16 amino acids. This CDR3 is CASSLSVAGGTYEQYF. The CDR3 DNA reads TGTGCCAGCAGCTTGTCGGTAGCGGGGGGTACCTACGAGCAGTACTTC.

The rearrangement links TRBV19 to TRBJ2-7, with D possibly being TRBD2 (6 bases). The CDR3 runs to 13 residues. Trimming removed 7 bases from V and 2 bases from J, with 12 bases in between. Germline CDR1 LNHDA, CDR2 SQIVND (reference sequence). CDR3 coding DNA: TGTGCCAGTAAGGGGACGGGGGCCTACGAGCAGTACTTC. This codes for CASKGTGAYEQYF.

V and J are TRBV28 and TRBJ2-5; TRBD2 agrees at 10 bases. Germline trimming cut 6 bases from V and 2 bases from J; bases unmatched to any gene: 9. Germline CDR1 reads MDHEN; CDR2 reads SYDVKM. The CDR3 extends over 16 amino acids. CDR3 residues: CASRSAGGPLQETQYF. The CDR3 nucleotides are TGTGCCAGCAGGTCAGCGGGAGGGCCGTTGCAAGAGACCCAGTACTTC.

The chain joins TRBV29-1 to TRBJ1-2; D is unresolved. This CDR3 comprises 15 residues. The germline V gene encodes CDR1 SQVTM and CDR2 ANQGSEA. DNA for the CDR3: TGCATCCTGAGGGCACCTCAAACTGATAACTATGGCTACACCTTC. This codes for CILRAPQTDNYGYTF.

In this sample, this clone turned up once. The genes are TRBV4-1 and TRBJ1-1, with a possible D match to TRBD1 (6 bases). The CDR3 runs 16 residues. V lost 2 bases and J lost 1, with 14 bases in between. The germline CDR1 and CDR2 sequences are MGHRA and YSYEKL. CDR3 in amino acids: CASSQRGLGANTEAFF. The CDR3 bases are TGCGCCAGCAGCCAACGGGGACTGGGGGCGAACACTGAAGCTTTCTTT.

The chain joins TRBV7-2 to TRBJ1-1; a possible D gene is TRBD1 (6 bases). Germline lookup yields CDR1 SGHTA and CDR2 FQGNSA. This CDR3 is 16 amino acids long. The V end lost 3 bases, the J end lost 1 base, and 15 bases lay between the germline ends. CDR3 nucleotides: TGTGCCAGCAGCTTGCTTCTCCAGGGGACGAACACTGAAGCTTTCTTT. Translating it yields CASSLLLQGTNTEAFF. The full variable domain, completed using reference TRBV7-2 and TRBJ1-1, is GAGVSQSPSNKVTEKGKDVELRCDPISGHTALYWYRQSLGQGLEFLIYFQGNSAPDKSGLPSDRFSAERTGGSVSTLTIQRTQQEDSAVYLCASSLLLQGTNTEAFFGQGTRLTVV.

This chain joins TRBV2 and TRBJ1-1; 10 nucleotides agree with TRBD1. The J segment lost 5 bases and the V segment lost 6 bases, leaving 9 bases of the junction unmatched. This CDR3 spans 15 amino acids. Germline CDR1 is SNHLY and CDR2 is FYNNEI. The CDR3 sequence is CASRDDRGRWTEAFF. CDR3 bases: TGTGCCAGCAGGGATGACAGGGGGCGGTGGACTGAAGCTTTCTTT.

The genes are TRBV10-2 and TRBJ1-6, with 7 bases lining up with TRBD1. Unmatched junction bases numbered 11, after V lost 0 bases and J lost 0 bases. The CDR3 has 20 amino acids. CDR1 and CDR2 (germline): WSHSY, SAAADI. The CDR3 DNA reads TGCGCCAGCAGTGAGTCGGGACAGCTTGTCCCGAGCTCCTATAATTCACCCCTCCACTTT. Its translation is CASSESGQLVPSSYNSPLHF.

The rearrangement uses TRBV3-1 (or the pseudogene TRBV3-2) and TRBJ2-1; D is unresolved. From germline, CDR1 is LGHDT and CDR2 YNNKEL (reference sequence). The CDR3 is 15 amino acids. Trimming stripped 1 base from V and 7 bases from J, with 14 bases between. The CDR3 loop reads CASSQVQVRRNEQFF. CDR3 nucleotides: TGTGCCAGCAGCCAAGTGCAGGTACGTCGAAATGAGCAGTTCTTC.

The chain joins TRBV7-9 to TRBJ1-2; 12 bases are a match to TRBD1. This CDR3 comprises 13 residues. Per germline, CDR1 SEHNR and CDR2 FQNEAQ (reference sequence). The V and J ends lost 4 bases and 8 bases, in that order; junction bases with no gene match: 2. CDR3 protein: CASSWDRGQGYTF. Written as DNA, the CDR3 is TGTGCCAGCAGCTGGGACAGGGGGCAAGGCTACACCTTC.

The rearrangement uses TRBV15 and TRBJ2-1, with 11 positions matching TRBD2. The CDR3 runs to 15 residues. The junction had 6 bases not matched to a gene; V was cut back by 3 bases and J by 8 bases. Germline CDR1 reads LNHNV; CDR2 reads YYDKDF (reference sequence). CDR3 coding DNA: TGTGCCACCAGCAGGTTAGCGGGAGGGCAGGATGAGCAGTTCTTC. Translation gives CATSRLAGGQDEQFF.

The CDR3 sequence is CSVGGPTDTQYF. The CDR3 DNA sequence: TGCAGCGTTGGGGGGCCCACAGATACGCAGTATTTT. The chain has TRBV29-1 and TRBJ2-3; D perhaps matches TRBD1 (6 bases). The germline V and J ends were trimmed by 4 bases and 2 bases, with 7 bases remaining between them. Germline CDR1 and CDR2: SQVTM and ANQGSEA. The CDR3 totals 12 residues.

This sequence joins TRBV24-1 and TRBJ1-2; D ambiguous. Germline assignment: CDR1 KGHDR and CDR2 SFDVKD. V was shortened by 1 base and J by 1 base, with 6 bases between the two germline ends. There are 14 residues in the CDR3. The CDR3 bases are TGTGCCACCAGTGATTTCAGGAATAACTATGGCTACACCTTC. This gives the protein CATSDFRNNYGYTF.

This clone was seen once. This chain uses TRBV6-5 with TRBJ1-1, with D possibly matching TRBD1 (5 bases). The germline gives CDR1 MNHEY, CDR2 SVGAGI. Trimming took 3 bases from V and 6 from J, leaving 14 bases between them. The CDR3 loop spans 14 amino acids. CDR3 nucleotides: TGTGCCAGCAGTTATAAGGGACGGGAGGCTGAAGCTTTCTTT. It yields the protein CASSYKGREAEAFF.

V gene TRBV2 combines with J gene TRBJ1-2; 7 bases line up with TRBD1. The CDR3 has 15 residues. From germline, CDR1 is SNHLY and CDR2 FYNNEI. Trimming cost V 7 bases and J 2 bases; bases outside gene matches: 10. For the CDR3, the DNA is TGTGCCAGCATCGCCCGGGACAGTGCAAACTATGGCTACACCTTC. Amino acid sequence: CASIARDSANYGYTF.

The chain recombines TRBV4-2 with TRBJ2-2; 7 bases align to TRBD2. This CDR3 is 14 amino acids long. In germline, CDR1 is LGHNA, CDR2 YNFKEQ. The J segment lost 3 bases and the V segment lost 2 bases, leaving 0 bases of the junction unmatched. The CDR3 DNA sequence: TGTGCCAGCAGCCAACTAGCGGACACCGGGGAGCTGTTTTTT. Amino acids: CASSQLADTGELFF.

The chain combines TRBV7-2 with TRBJ1-2; weak D call: TRBD1 (5 bases). V was shortened by 2 bases and J by 3 bases, with 10 bases between the two germline ends. This CDR3 region has 14 residues. Germline V gives CDR1 SGHTA, CDR2 FQGNSA. CDR3 DNA sequence: TGTGCCAGCAGCTTACAGGGAGCTGACTATGGCTACACCTTC. It yields the protein CASSLQGADYGYTF.

A word on this clone: At one boundary the junction diverges from the germline segment, which might be a read error. The gene calls are TRBV3-1 (or the pseudogene TRBV3-2) and TRBJ1-2, with a tentative D call TRBD1 (6 bases). Germline assignment: CDR1 LGHDT and CDR2 YNNKEL (reference sequence). CDR3 length equals 11 residues. The DNA for the CDR3 is TGTGCCAGCAGCCAAGGACAGGCCTCGACGTTC. Its translation: CASSQGQASTF.

V usage is TRBV28 and J usage is TRBJ2-3, with 11 bases aligning to TRBD2. Germline V gives CDR1 MDHEN, CDR2 SYDVKM. The ends lost 6 bases at V and 10 bases at J; junction bases unmatched: 21. This CDR3 has 18 amino acids. CDR3 protein: CASRGLAGGSLPGAPQYF. CDR3 DNA sequence: TGTGCCAGCAGGGGTCTAGCGGGAGGCTCTCTTCCTGGAGCTCCGCAGTATTTT.